A selection of T cell receptor beta chains follows, all from one sample in a study of shared clonotypes between healthy human individuals. The table came from immunoSEQ multiplex PCR; TCRdb's copy has only in-frame clones and leaves some out. The sample has over a million clones, roughly 96% seen once. The sequencing sample was made of naive CD4+ T cells sorted from blood. These receptors came from a man younger than 45 in good health. The CDR3 runs from the conserved cysteine through the conserved F or W. D genes are given only for firm matches. Rows may omit the clone size; those that give it use once, few, many or a size class.

j_gene,d_gene,v_gene,abundance,CDR3aa,CDR3nt
TRBJ2-5,TRBD1,TRBV19,.,CASSDPGQGLETQYF,TGTGCCAGTAGTGACCCGGGACAGGGGTTGGAGACCCAGTACTTC
TRBJ2-1,TRBD1,TRBV25-1,.,CASRIQGSDEQFF,TGTGCCAGCAGGATACAGGGGTCGGATGAGCAGTTCTTC
TRBJ2-3,TRBD2,TRBV7-2,.,CASSALAGGPGDTQYF,TGTGCCAGCAGCGCCCTAGCGGGAGGGCCAGGGGATACGCAGTATTTT
TRBJ2-7,.,TRBV10-3,.,CAISRGVPYEQYF,TGTGCCATCAGCCGCGGCGTTCCCTACGAGCAGTACTTC
TRBJ2-1,TRBD1,TRBV2,.,CASSRAAGQGYNEQFF,TGTGCCAGCAGCCGGGCCGCGGGACAGGGTTACAATGAGCAGTTCTTC
TRBJ2-2,TRBD2,TRBV5-4,.,CASSLEGLAGVSTGELFF,TGTGCCAGCAGCTTGGAGGGACTAGCGGGAGTTAGTACCGGGGAGCTGTTTTTT
TRBJ2-2,.,TRBV9,.,CASSVGGNTGELFF,TGTGCCAGCAGCGTCGGCGGGAACACCGGGGAGCTGTTTTTT
TRBJ2-3,.,TRBV7-9,.,CASSPQSSSTDTQYF,TGTGCCAGCTCTCCGCAGAGCAGCAGCACAGATACGCAGTATTTT
TRBJ2-3,TRBD2,TRBV5-1,.,CASSLGLAGDTQYF,TGCGCCAGCAGCTTGGGACTAGCGGGAGATACGCAGTATTTT
TRBJ2-1,.,TRBV10-1,.,CASSDRRTRPEASYNEQFF,TGCGCCAGCAGTGATCGGAGGACTCGACCCGAGGCGTCCTACAATGAGCAGTTCTTC
TRBJ2-3,TRBD1,TRBV2,.,CASSRDRDTQYF,TGTGCCAGCAGTCGGGACAGGGATACGCAGTATTTT
TRBJ2-1,.,TRBV29-1,.,CSVDALGNEQFF,TGCAGCGTTGATGCCCTAGGCAATGAGCAGTTCTTC
TRBJ2-1,TRBD1,TRBV4-3,once,CASSPDRVIINEQFF,TGCGCCAGCAGCCCCGACAGGGTCATAATCAATGAGCAGTTCTTC
TRBJ1-1,.,TRBV29-1,.,CSGQNTEAFF,TGCAGCGGGCAAAACACTGAAGCTTTCTTT
TRBJ2-7,.,TRBV19,.,CASSIGYEQYF,TGTGCCAGTAGTATTGGGTACGAGCAGTACTTC
TRBJ1-1,.,TRBV9,.,CASSVRGGTEAFF,TGTGCCAGCAGCGTAAGGGGAGGTACTGAAGCTTTCTTT
TRBJ2-5,.,TRBV7-6,.,CASSLSQGWFETQYF,TGTGCCAGCAGCTTAAGTCAGGGATGGTTCGAGACCCAGTACTTC
TRBJ1-1,.,TRBV5-4,.,CASSLFGGNTEAFF,TGTGCCAGCAGCTTGTTTGGGGGGAACACTGAAGCTTTCTTT
TRBJ2-7,.,TRBV25-1,.,CASSDNRALNYEQYF,TGTGCCAGCAGTGACAACAGGGCGCTTAACTACGAGCAGTACTTC
TRBJ2-1,.,TRBV10-1,.,CASSERADNEQFF,TGCGCCAGCAGTGAGAGGGCGGATAATGAGCAGTTCTTC
TRBJ1-4,TRBD1,TRBV11-2,.,CASSSGQGGNEKLFF,TGTGCCAGCAGCTCCGGACAGGGTGGTAATGAAAAACTGTTTTTT
TRBJ2-7,.,TRBV14,.,CASSHRKSEQYF,TGTGCCAGCAGCCACCGTAAAAGCGAGCAGTACTTC
TRBJ2-1,TRBD2,TRBV27,.,CASSFRQNSGRAYNEQFF,TGTGCCAGCAGTTTCCGCCAAAATAGCGGGAGGGCCTACAATGAGCAGTTCTTC
TRBJ2-2,.,TRBV7-9,.,CASSENTGELFF,TGTGCCAGCAGCGAAAACACCGGGGAGCTGTTTTTT
TRBJ2-5,TRBD1,TRBV2,.,CASRYRGQETQYF,TGTGCCAGCAGGTACAGGGGACAAGAGACCCAGTACTTC
TRBJ2-1,.,TRBV18,.,CASSLRMGDDEQFF,TGTGCCAGCTCACTTAGGATGGGAGACGATGAGCAGTTCTTC
TRBJ2-3,TRBD2,TRBV9,.,CASTSGRAADTQYF,TGTGCCAGCACCAGCGGGAGGGCCGCAGATACGCAGTATTTT
TRBJ1-3,.,TRBV25-1,.,CASSSDLQGGNTIYF,TGTGCCAGCAGCAGCGATTTGCAGGGTGGAAACACCATATATTTT
TRBJ2-7,TRBD1,TRBV27,.,CASRGQGINEQYF,TGTGCCAGCAGGGGACAGGGAATCAACGAGCAGTACTTC
TRBJ2-3,TRBD1,TRBV7-9,.,CASSWTGGDTQYF,TGTGCCAGCAGCTGGACAGGGGGCGATACGCAGTATTTT
TRBJ1-1,.,TRBV10-2,.,CASGSGGSEAFF,TGCGCCAGCGGGTCGGGGGGCTCTGAAGCTTTCTTT
TRBJ1-1,TRBD1,TRBV5-1,.,CASSFIGGVGTEAFF,TGCGCCAGCAGCTTTATAGGGGGCGTTGGGACTGAAGCTTTCTTT
TRBJ2-7,TRBD2,TRBV30,.,CACAGTSGSSYEQYF,TGTGCCTGTGCCGGGACTAGCGGAAGCTCCTACGAGCAGTACTTC
TRBJ2-3,.,TRBV9,once,CASSVATGTTFHTDTQYF,TGTGCCAGCAGCGTAGCCACCGGGACGACTTTCCACACAGATACGCAGTATTTT
TRBJ1-3,.,TRBV7-6,.,CASSPTATRSSGNTIYF,TGTGCCAGCAGCCCGACCGCGACACGTAGCTCTGGAAACACCATATATTTT
TRBJ2-7,.,TRBV7-3,.,CASSPNPAQSFYEQYF,TGTGCCAGCAGCCCGAACCCGGCACAGTCCTTCTACGAGCAGTACTTC
TRBJ1-2,TRBD1,TRBV6-5,.,CASRPRQGGSSIF,TGTGCCAGCAGACCAAGACAGGGAGGCAGTTCGATTTTC
TRBJ2-7,TRBD2,TRBV19,.,CASSIVAGGVYEQYF,TGTGCCAGTAGTATAGTAGCGGGAGGGGTTTACGAGCAGTACTTC
TRBJ2-4,.,TRBV5-4,.,CASSSKNIQYF,TGTGCCAGCAGCTCTAAAAACATTCAGTACTTC
TRBJ2-7,TRBD1,TRBV29-1,.,CSVVGQGAYEQYF,TGCAGCGTTGTGGGACAGGGGGCATACGAGCAGTACTTC
TRBJ1-1,TRBD1,TRBV6-1,.,CASRTGQAMTEAFF,TGTGCCAGCAGAACGGGACAGGCGATGACTGAAGCTTTCTTT
TRBJ2-2,.,TRBV6-1,.,CASTALRSNTGELFF,TGTGCCAGCACGGCTCTCCGGTCCAACACCGGGGAGCTGTTTTTT
TRBJ1-3,.,TRBV5-4,.,CASSLGQVGNTIYF,TGTGCCAGCAGCTTGGGACAAGTAGGAAACACCATATATTTT
TRBJ2-7,TRBD1,TRBV10-3,.,CAISTGTGGYEQYF,TGTGCCATCAGCACCGGGACAGGGGGTTACGAGCAGTACTTC
TRBJ2-2,TRBD2,TRBV6-5,once,CASLNQGGAGELFF,TGTGCCAGCCTAAATCAGGGAGGGGCCGGGGAGCTGTTTTTT
TRBJ2-3,.,TRBV19,.,CASAANRDTQYF,TGTGCCAGTGCAGCGAACCGGGACACGCAGTATTTT
TRBJ1-2,.,TRBV15,.,CATSREAANYGYTF,TGTGCCACCAGCAGAGAGGCGGCTAACTATGGCTACACCTTC
TRBJ2-3,.,TRBV29-1,.,CSVEENERNTQYF,TGCAGCGTTGAAGAAAACGAGCGGAATACGCAGTATTTT
TRBJ2-1,TRBD2,TRBV5-6,.,CASSLRAGFVDEQFF,TGTGCCAGCAGCTTGAGAGCGGGATTTGTCGATGAGCAGTTCTTC
TRBJ2-7,TRBD1,TRBV7-2,.,CASRPPGQGLWEQYF,TGTGCCAGCAGGCCACCGGGACAGGGCTTGTGGGAGCAGTACTTC
TRBJ2-1,TRBD1,TRBV10-3,.,CAISAKTGGYNEQFF,TGTGCCATCAGTGCAAAGACAGGGGGCTACAATGAGCAGTTCTTC
TRBJ2-5,.,TRBV18,.,CASSPLRRGSETQYF,TGTGCCAGCTCACCTCTTCGAAGAGGGTCAGAGACCCAGTACTTC
TRBJ2-2,.,TRBV5-1,.,CASSLDRNTGELFF,TGCGCCAGCAGTTTGGACAGGAACACCGGGGAGCTGTTTTTT
TRBJ2-7,TRBD2,TRBV2,once,CASSEAYPGLAASYEQYF,TGTGCCAGCAGTGAAGCGTATCCGGGACTAGCCGCTTCCTACGAGCAGTACTTC
TRBJ2-3,.,TRBV6-5,.,CASSYSQGKDTQYF,TGTGCCAGCAGTTACTCGCAGGGGAAAGATACGCAGTATTTT
TRBJ2-7,TRBD2,TRBV5-1,.,CASSQSSGIYEQYF,TGCGCCAGCAGCCAGTCTAGCGGGATCTACGAGCAGTACTTC
TRBJ1-3,.,TRBV19,.,CASSSGRLSGNTIYF,TGTGCCAGTAGCAGCGGGAGGCTTTCTGGAAACACCATATATTTT
TRBJ2-7,.,TRBV6-5,.,CASSYLGGYEQYF,TGTGCCAGCAGTTACCTGGGGGGCTACGAGCAGTACTTC